One and the same sample provided the 2 T cell receptor beta chains below, sequenced in a study of T cells in tuberculosis. After thawing and overnight rest, PBMC were stained with GMM-loaded CD1B tetramer, viability dye and anti-CD3 for sorting. The CD1B tetramers carried C32 glucose monomycolate purified from Rhodococcus equi. Sequencing used immunoSEQ multiplex PCR; TCRdb keeps in-frame clones, though not all of them. This sample carries more than 70,000 clones, around 90% of them seen once, and the ten largest clones take over 1.5%. Material: CD1b-GMM tetramer-negative cells sorted from PBMCs. The receptors stem from an adult woman with latent tuberculosis.

The J gene is TRBJ1-6, the V gene TRBV19; D gene uncertain. The CDR3 extends over 18 amino acids. The V end was cut by 6 bases, the J end by 13 bases, with 31 bases between. The V gene's germline CDR1 is LNHDA and CDR2 SQIVND (reference sequence). The CDR3 DNA follows: TGTGCCAGTAGCACACCCCCGGTGGTTAACTCCGAGGATCCTCCCCTCCACTTT. This codes for CASSTPPVVNSEDPPLHF.

This chain links TRBV7-3 with TRBJ2-1; 8 positions agree with TRBD1. CDR1 is SGHTA and CDR2 is FQGTGA in the germline V gene. The CDR3 runs 17 residues. V lost 5 bases to trimming and J lost 4 bases; unmatched junction nucleotides: 13. The CDR3 loop is CASSETGGSLNYNEQFF. The CDR3, as DNA: TGTGCCAGCAGCGAAACAGGGGGTTCCCTTAATTACAATGAGCAGTTCTTC.